These 26 T cell receptor beta chains share one sample of origin, sequenced in a study of T cell changes during pregnancy in multiple sclerosis. TCRdb's table, derived via immunoSEQ multiplex PCR, lists solely in-frame clones and lacks some. The table lists around 69,000 clones, about 92% of them singletons. The sample here was peripheral blood, taken in the second trimester of pregnancy. Receptors were obtained from a female donor in good health, enrolled as a control in a pregnancy study.

The V and J genes are TRBV7-2 and TRBJ2-3; 13 bases are a match to TRBD2. This CDR3 has 17 amino acids. J lost 2 bases, V lost 6 bases, and 8 bases had no gene match. Germline-derived CDR1 and CDR2 are SGHTA and FQGNSA. The CDR3 here is CASRKGLAGALTDTQYF. The CDR3 nucleotides are TGTGCCAGCAGGAAAGGACTAGCGGGGGCCCTCACAGATACGCAGTATTTT.

The V call is TRBV25-1, the J call TRBJ2-3; 7 bases agree with TRBD2. The trim removed 7 bases at V and 1 base at J, leaving 2 bases unmatched. Per germline, CDR1 MGHDK and CDR2 SYGVNS. The length of the CDR3 is 13 residues. Written as DNA, the CDR3 is TGTGCCAGCAAGCTAGCGGGCACAGATACGCAGTATTTT. Translated, it gives CASKLAGTDTQYF.

The chain joins TRBV5-1 to TRBJ2-5, with D possibly being TRBD2 (7 bases). The germline gives CDR1 SGHRS, CDR2 YFSETQ. V lost 4 bases and J lost 5, with 12 bases in between. The CDR3 covers 13 residues. The CDR3 protein is CASSIEGGETQYF. The CDR3 DNA reads as TGCGCCAGCAGCATCGAGGGGGGGGAGACCCAGTACTTC.

The chain couples TRBV7-9 to TRBJ2-2, with 14 bases fitting TRBD2. V was clipped by 5 bases and J by 7 bases; unmatched bases: 9. The CDR3 extends over 17 amino acids. Germline CDR1 and CDR2: SEHNR and FQNEAQ (reference sequence). The chain's CDR3 is CASSRDGTSGSVGELFF. CDR3 nucleotide sequence: TGTGCCAGCAGCCGCGATGGGACTAGCGGGAGCGTCGGGGAGCTGTTTTTT.

The chain links TRBV6-1 to TRBJ2-5, with 7 bases aligning to TRBD1. Germline V lookup: CDR1 MNHNS, CDR2 SASEGT. Trimming cost V 7 bases and J 1 base; bases outside gene matches: 6. The CDR3 is 14 amino acids. For the CDR3, the DNA is TGTGCCAGCATTCCGACAGGGCCCCAAGAGACCCAGTACTTC. It translates to CASIPTGPQETQYF.

Written as DNA, the CDR3 is TGTGCCAGCACCCCGTTCGGGGATCAGCCCCAGCATTTT. Translated: CASTPFGDQPQHF. The V gene is TRBV6-6, the J gene TRBJ1-5; no definite D call. Germline CDR1 reads MNHNY; CDR2 reads SVGAGI (reference sequence). The V gene lost 7 bases and the J gene lost 5 bases, with 12 bases spanning the gap. There are 13 residues in the CDR3.

The chain joins TRBV6-1 to TRBJ1-2, with D unclear. There are 12 residues in the CDR3. CDR1 and CDR2 (germline): MNHNS, SASEGT. The V and J ends lost 8 bases and 5 bases respectively, with 12 bases between them. CDR3: CASEAGWYGYTF. The DNA for the CDR3 is TGTGCCAGCGAAGCGGGGTGGTATGGCTACACCTTC.

The chain is built from TRBV6-5 and TRBJ1-1; a possible D gene is TRBD1 (6 bases). The CDR3 has 15 residues. CDR1 is MNHEY and CDR2 is SVGAGI in the germline V gene. Trimming removed 2 bases at V and 1 base at J, with 11 bases between. The DNA for the CDR3 is TGTGCCAGCAGTTACAGCAGGGGACGGAACACTGAAGCTTTCTTT. This translates into CASSYSRGRNTEAFF.

V gene TRBV2 combines with J gene TRBJ1-4; D perhaps matches TRBD1 (5 bases). From germline, CDR1 is SNHLY and CDR2 FYNNEI. The CDR3 runs 15 residues. Trimming removed 6 bases from V and 7 bases from J, with 18 bases in between. DNA for the CDR3: TGTGCCAGCAGGGTAAAGGAGGGGTTGGTTGAAAAACTGTTTTTT. Translating it yields CASRVKEGLVEKLFF.

The rearrangement links TRBV2 to TRBJ2-2, with TRBD2 as a possible D gene (6 bases). CDR1 is SNHLY, CDR2 FYNNEI, per germline. CDR3 length equals 13 residues. Trimming took off 4 bases at V and 4 bases at J, with 7 bases between the two ends. The CDR3 DNA reads as TGTGCCAGCAGTGTGGGACTCACCGGGGAGCTGTTTTTT. This gives the protein CASSVGLTGELFF.

The chain employs TRBV10-3 and TRBJ2-1; the match to TRBD1 covers 8 bases. After removal of 9 bases from V and 0 bases from J, the junction contained 19 bases not matched to a gene. This CDR3 has 19 residues. Germline values: CDR1 ENHRY, CDR2 SYGVKD. CDR3 DNA sequence: TGTGCCATGACGTCGGCACCCTGGACAGGGCTTTACTCCTACAATGAGCAGTTCTTC. Residues: CAMTSAPWTGLYSYNEQFF.

This clone was observed once. The CDR3 loop reads CAWGEVGNEQFF. CDR3 bases: TGTGCCTGGGGGGAGGTGGGCAATGAGCAGTTCTTC. The V and J genes are TRBV30 and TRBJ2-1, with a weak D call TRBD2 (6 bases). Deletions cut 5 bases from V and 6 bases from J, with 11 bases between. Germline values: CDR1 GTSNPN, CDR2 SVGIG (reference sequence). CDR3 size: 12 residues.

The chain couples TRBV2 to TRBJ2-3, with D possibly TRBD2 on 6 matching bases. V was trimmed by 5 bases and J by 5 bases, leaving 20 bases between them. Germline CDR1 SNHLY, CDR2 FYNNEI. The CDR3 sequence is 16 residues long. Here the CDR3 reads CASSRRDREWEDTQYF. The CDR3 DNA reads as TGTGCCAGCAGTCGCCGGGACCGGGAGTGGGAAGATACGCAGTATTTT.

The chain recombines TRBV6-5 with TRBJ2-7; 14 nucleotides agree with TRBD2. Germline CDR1 is MNHEY and CDR2 is SVGAGI. Losses at the gene ends were 6 bases for V and 4 bases for J; bases not matched to a gene: 5. The CDR3 sequence is 15 residues long. CDR3 amino acids: CASRATSGGAYEQYF. The DNA of the CDR3 is TGTGCCAGCAGGGCGACTAGCGGGGGGGCTTACGAGCAGTACTTC.

The chain uses TRBV28 and TRBJ2-7, with 7 bases fitting TRBD1. The CDR3 sequence is 15 residues long. Germline assignment: CDR1 MDHEN and CDR2 SYDVKM. Trimming removed 5 bases from V and 0 bases from J; junction bases left unmatched: 7. The CDR3 protein is CASSIPQGPSYEQYF. As DNA, the CDR3 is TGTGCCAGCAGTATCCCACAGGGGCCCTCCTACGAGCAGTACTTC.

This chain uses TRBV28 with TRBJ2-7; TRBD2 matches 10 bases. CDR1 is MDHEN and CDR2 is SYDVKM in the germline V gene. V shed 6 bases, J shed 7 bases, and the junction held 3 bases outside the gene matches. CDR3 length equals 12 residues. The CDR3, as DNA: TGTGCCAGCAGCATTAGCGGGAGGGAGCAGTACTTC. It is translated as CASSISGREQYF.

The rearrangement links TRBV28 to TRBJ2-7; weak D call: TRBD2 (5 bases). V was cut by 8 bases and J by 0 bases, with 11 bases left in between. Germline lookup yields CDR1 MDHEN and CDR2 SYDVKM. This CDR3 spans 13 amino acids. The CDR3 here is CASQGGVSYEQYF. DNA of the CDR3: TGTGCCAGCCAAGGAGGTGTCTCCTACGAGCAGTACTTC.

The chain is built from TRBV6-5 and TRBJ1-1, with D maybe TRBD1 (5 bases). Trimming took 0 bases from V and 0 from J, leaving 8 bases between them. Germline V gives CDR1 MNHEY, CDR2 SVGAGI. This CDR3 has 15 residues. The DNA of the CDR3 is TGTGCCAGCAGTTACTCGCGACAGCTGAACACTGAAGCTTTCTTT. It translates to CASSYSRQLNTEAFF.

The V and J genes are TRBV7-2 and TRBJ2-7; tentative D call: TRBD1 (6 bases). Trimming removed 4 bases from V and 0 bases from J, with 13 bases in between. The CDR3 totals 15 residues. Looked up from germline, CDR1 is SGHTA and CDR2 is FQGNSA. DNA of the CDR3: TGTGCCAGCAGCTCCTACCGGGACACCTCCTACGAGCAGTACTTC. Translated: CASSSYRDTSYEQYF.

J is TRBJ2-1 and V is TRBV28, with 12 bases matching TRBD2. The CDR3 spans 18 residues. Germline CDR1 reads MDHEN; CDR2 reads SYDVKM. The V gene end was trimmed by 5 bases and the J gene end by 2 bases; junction bases not matched to a gene: 10. CDR3 in amino acids: CASSTRTSGALTYNEQFF. Here the CDR3 DNA reads TGTGCCAGCAGTACCCGGACTAGCGGGGCGCTGACCTACAATGAGCAGTTCTTC.

This chain joins TRBV18 and TRBJ2-2, with a possible D match to TRBD2 (5 bases). This CDR3 region has 17 residues. Trimming took off 6 bases at V and 0 bases at J, with 17 bases between the two ends. From germline, CDR1 is KGHSH and CDR2 LQKENI. CDR3 sequence reads: CASSPAVRGTNTGELFF. The CDR3 DNA sequence: TGTGCCAGCTCTCCGGCCGTCCGGGGAACGAACACCGGGGAGCTGTTTTTT.

V and J are TRBV18 and TRBJ2-7, with 11 bases lining up with TRBD2. The V gene end was trimmed by 4 bases and the J gene end by 4 bases; junction bases not matched to a gene: 15. The CDR3 extends over 18 amino acids. Germline lookup yields CDR1 KGHSH and CDR2 LQKENI. CDR3 in DNA: TGTGCCAGCTCACGTACTAGCGGGAGAGATTCTGGGGGTTACGAGCAGTACTTC. This encodes CASSRTSGRDSGGYEQYF.

This chain links TRBV27 with TRBJ1-5; TRBD1 matches 10 bases. The CDR3 length is 15 residues. The germline CDR1 and CDR2 sequences are MNHEY and SMNVEV (reference sequence). V trimming: 3 bases; J trimming: 6 bases; junction bases outside the gene matches: 5. In DNA form, the CDR3 reads TGTGCCAGCAGTTTGGGACAGGGGATTTTTCAGCCCCAGCATTTT. Its translation is CASSLGQGIFQPQHF.

A remark on this clone: Other DNA sequences in this sample translate to the same CDR3. This chain links TRBV6-5 with TRBJ2-6; 7 bases are shared with TRBD2. Per germline, CDR1 MNHEY and CDR2 SVGAGI. The CDR3 is made up of 16 amino acids. J was trimmed by 2 bases and V by 2 bases; bases with no gene match: 3. In nucleotides, the CDR3 is TGTGCCAGCAGTTACGGGGGAGGGGCTGGGGCCAACGTCCTGACTTTC. It is translated as CASSYGGGAGANVLTF.

The chain couples TRBV10-3 to TRBJ2-1, with D tentatively TRBD1 (7 bases). The germline CDR1 and CDR2 sequences are ENHRY and SYGVKD. The CDR3 has 11 amino acids. CDR3 nucleotide sequence: TGTGCTACCAGGGGGGACAATGAGCAGTTCTTC. It yields the protein CATRGDNEQFF.

The chain recombines TRBV9 with TRBJ2-7, with D possibly TRBD1 on 6 matching bases. Germline V gives CDR1 SGDLS, CDR2 YYNGEE. The V and J ends lost 2 bases and 7 bases respectively, with 16 bases between them. The CDR3 totals 14 residues. Here the CDR3 DNA reads TGTGCCAGCAGCGTCTCGCCGGGACACCAGGAGCAGTACTTC. Encoded protein: CASSVSPGHQEQYF.